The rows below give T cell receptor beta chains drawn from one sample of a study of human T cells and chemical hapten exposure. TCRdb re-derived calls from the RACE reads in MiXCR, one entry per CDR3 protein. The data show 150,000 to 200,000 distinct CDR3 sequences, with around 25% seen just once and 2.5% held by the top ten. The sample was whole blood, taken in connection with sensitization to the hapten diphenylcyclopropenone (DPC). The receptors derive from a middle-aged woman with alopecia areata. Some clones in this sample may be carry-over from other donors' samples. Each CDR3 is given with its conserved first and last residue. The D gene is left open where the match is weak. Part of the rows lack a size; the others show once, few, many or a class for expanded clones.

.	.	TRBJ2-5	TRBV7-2	CASSFSPGETQYF	TGTGCCAGCAGCTTTAGCCCGGGGGAGACCCAGTACTTC
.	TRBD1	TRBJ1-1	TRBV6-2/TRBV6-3	CASIRDRGTEAFF	TGTGCCAGCATCCGGGACAGGGGGACTGAAGCTTTCTTT
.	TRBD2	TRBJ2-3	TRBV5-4	CASSSRLAANTDTQYF	TGTGCCAGCAGCTCCCGACTAGCGGCTAACACAGATACGCAGTATTTT
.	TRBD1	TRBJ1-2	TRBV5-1	CASSLMSGGRNYGYTF	TGCGCCAGCAGCTTGATGTCAGGGGGCAGAAACTATGGCTACACCTTC
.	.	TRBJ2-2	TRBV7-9	CASSLDVSGGELFF	TGTGCCAGCAGCTTAGATGTTTCTGGCGGGGAGCTGTTTTTT
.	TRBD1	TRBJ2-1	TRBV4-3	CASSQDYYRQGRSYNEQFF	TGCGCCAGCAGCCAAGATTACTACCGACAGGGTCGGTCCTACAATGAGCAGTTCTTC
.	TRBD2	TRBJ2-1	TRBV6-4	CASSEGAGGGNEQFF	TGTGCCAGCAGTGAAGGCGCGGGAGGCGGCAATGAGCAGTTCTTC
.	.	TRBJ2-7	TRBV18	CASSGSAGAPYEQYF	TGTGCCAGCTCAGGGTCGGCAGGGGCTCCCTACGAGCAGTACTTC
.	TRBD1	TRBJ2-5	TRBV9	CASSEGQGRETQYF	TGTGCCAGCAGCGAGGGACAGGGGCGCGAGACCCAGTACTTC
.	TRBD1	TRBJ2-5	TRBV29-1	CSVERGGTGETQYF	TGCAGCGTTGAACGAGGGGGGACAGGAGAGACCCAGTACTTC
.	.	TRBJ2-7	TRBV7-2	CASSSSAGMGEQYF	TGTGCCAGCAGCTCTTCGGCAGGGATGGGAGAGCAGTACTTC
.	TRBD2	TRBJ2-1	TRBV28	CASTRAGVLNEQFF	TGTGCCAGCACACGAGCGGGAGTTCTCAATGAGCAGTTCTTC
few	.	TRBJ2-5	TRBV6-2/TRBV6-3	CASSRIGVEGETQYF	TGTGCCAGCAGTCGCATTGGGGTCGAGGGAGAGACCCAGTACTTC
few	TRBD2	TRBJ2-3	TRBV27	CASGASGSIFPDTQYF	TGTGCCAGCGGGGCTAGCGGGAGTATATTCCCAGATACGCAGTATTTT
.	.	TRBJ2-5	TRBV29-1	CSVDNSDF	TGCAGCGTTGATAATTCCGACTTC
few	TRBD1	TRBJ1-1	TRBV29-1	CSGQGAENTEAFF	TGCAGCGGGCAGGGGGCCGAGAACACTGAAGCTTTCTTT
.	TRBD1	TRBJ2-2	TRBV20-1	CSARSSGGTGELFF	TGCAGTGCTAGATCCTCAGGGGGCACCGGGGAGCTGTTTTTT
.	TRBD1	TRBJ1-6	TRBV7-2	CASSQLGQGNSPLHF	TGTGCCAGCAGCCAACTGGGACAGGGAAATTCACCCCTCCACTTT
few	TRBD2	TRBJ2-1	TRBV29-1	CSVAGGYNEQFF	TGCAGCGTAGCGGGGGGCTACAATGAGCAGTTCTTC
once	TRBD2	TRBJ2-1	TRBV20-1	CSAIGLAGSNEQFF	TGCAGTGCGATCGGACTAGCGGGAAGTAATGAGCAGTTCTTC
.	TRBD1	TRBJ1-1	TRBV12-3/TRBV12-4	CASNGQDGTEAFF	TGTGCCAGCAATGGACAGGATGGAACTGAAGCTTTCTTT
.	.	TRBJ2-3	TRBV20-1	CSAQQGGTDTQYF	TGCAGTGCGCAACAGGGAGGCACAGATACGCAGTATTTT
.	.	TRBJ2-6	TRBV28	CASRSPGAGANVLTF	TGTGCCAGCAGGTCCCCGGGGGCTGGGGCCAACGTCCTGACTTTC
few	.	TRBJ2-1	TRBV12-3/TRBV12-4	CASRTGTHNEQFF	TGTGCCAGCAGAACCGGGACCCACAATGAGCAGTTCTTC
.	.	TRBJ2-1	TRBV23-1	CASSQGADSEQFF	TGCGCCAGCAGTCAAGGAGCGGACTCTGAGCAGTTCTTC
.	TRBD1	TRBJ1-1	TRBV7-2	CASSPRQGRTEAFF	TGTGCCAGCAGCCCCAGACAGGGGAGAACTGAAGCTTTCTTT
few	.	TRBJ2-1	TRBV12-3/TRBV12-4	CASSRGPSSYNEQFF	TGTGCCAGCAGTCGAGGACCGAGCTCCTACAATGAGCAGTTCTTC
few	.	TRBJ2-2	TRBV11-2	CASSSQAGELFF	TGTGCCAGCAGCTCCCAAGCCGGGGAGCTGTTTTTT
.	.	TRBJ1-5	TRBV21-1	CASSPRRSGGEQPQHF	TGTGCCAGCAGCCCACGCAGATCAGGGGGCGAACAGCCCCAGCATTTT
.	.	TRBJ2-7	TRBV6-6	CASNTPGSTLGYEQYF	TGTGCCAGCAACACCCCTGGCAGCACTCTTGGTTACGAGCAGTACTTC
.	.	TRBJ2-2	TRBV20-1	CSAPRQGTNTGELFF	TGCAGTGCTCCCCGGCAGGGCACGAACACCGGGGAGCTGTTTTTT
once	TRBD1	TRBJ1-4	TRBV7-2	CASSLDRGGEKLFF	TGTGCCAGCAGCCTGGACAGGGGAGGAGAAAAACTGTTTTTT
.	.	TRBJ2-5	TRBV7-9	CASSPRWGGDETQYF	TGTGCCAGCAGCCCCCGATGGGGCGGGGACGAGACCCAGTACTTC
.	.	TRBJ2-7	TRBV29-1	CSYSSAPAYEQYF	TGCAGCTACTCTTCAGCGCCGGCCTACGAGCAGTACTTC
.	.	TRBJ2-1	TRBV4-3	CASSQDWGGTYNEQFF	TGCGCCAGCAGCCAAGATTGGGGCGGGACCTACAATGAGCAGTTCTTC
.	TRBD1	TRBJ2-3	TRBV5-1	CASSSGTAGTDTQYF	TGCGCCAGCAGTTCCGGGACAGCAGGGACAGATACGCAGTATTTT
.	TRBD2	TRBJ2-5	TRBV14	CASSASTSGYGETQYF	TGTGCCAGCAGCGCATCGACTAGCGGGTATGGAGAGACCCAGTACTTC
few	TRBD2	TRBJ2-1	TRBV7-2	CASKVREYNEQFF	TGTGCCAGCAAGGTGCGGGAGTACAATGAGCAGTTCTTC
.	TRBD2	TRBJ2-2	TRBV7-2	CASSLFSGRGTGELFF	TGTGCCAGCAGCTTATTCAGCGGGAGAGGTACCGGGGAGCTGTTTTTT
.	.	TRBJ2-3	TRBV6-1	CASRMSPGAGTDTQYF	TGTGCCAGCAGAATGTCTCCAGGGGCAGGGACAGATACGCAGTATTTT
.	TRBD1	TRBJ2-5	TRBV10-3	CAISATGTGQETQYF	TGTGCCATCAGTGCGACCGGGACAGGCCAAGAGACCCAGTACTTC
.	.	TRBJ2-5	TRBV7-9	CASSPGPLGQETQYF	TGTGCCAGCAGCCCCGGCCCCCTGGGCCAAGAGACCCAGTACTTC
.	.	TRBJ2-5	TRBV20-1	CSTERNAQETQYF	TGCAGTACCGAAAGAAATGCCCAAGAGACCCAGTACTTC
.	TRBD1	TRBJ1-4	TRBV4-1	CASSRFQGVRGEKLFF	TGCGCCAGCAGCCGCTTCCAGGGGGTCAGGGGGGAAAAACTGTTTTTT
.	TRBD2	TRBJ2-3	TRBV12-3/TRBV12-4	CASRASGHTDTQYF	TGTGCCAGCAGGGCTAGCGGGCACACAGATACGCAGTATTTT
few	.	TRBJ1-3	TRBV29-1	CSAGPSPGDTIYF	TGCAGCGCCGGCCCCTCTCCCGGGGACACCATATATTTT
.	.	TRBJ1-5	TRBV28	CASRPTGFNQPQHF	TGTGCCAGCAGACCTACAGGGTTCAATCAGCCCCAGCATTTT
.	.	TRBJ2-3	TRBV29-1	CSVSKATDTQYF	TGCAGCGTCTCTAAAGCCACAGATACGCAGTATTTT
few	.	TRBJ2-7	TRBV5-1	CASSFPQGPYEQYF	TGCGCCAGCAGCTTCCCCCAGGGCCCCTACGAGCAGTACTTC
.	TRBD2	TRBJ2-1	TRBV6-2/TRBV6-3	CASSLLSGSVEQFF	TGTGCCAGCAGCCTCCTTAGCGGGAGTGTTGAGCAGTTCTTC
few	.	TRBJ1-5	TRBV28	CASTLPQQPQHF	TGTGCCAGCACCCTCCCCCAGCAGCCCCAGCATTTT
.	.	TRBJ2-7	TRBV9	CASSSMDGSYEQYF	TGTGCCAGCAGCTCCATGGACGGGTCCTACGAGCAGTACTTC
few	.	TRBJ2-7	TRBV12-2	CASRTRGTGVYEQYF	TGTGCAAGTCGCACCCGCGGGACAGGGGTTTACGAGCAGTACTTC
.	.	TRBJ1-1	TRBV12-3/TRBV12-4	CASSIQGVTFF	TGTGCCAGCAGTATCCAGGGTGTGACTTTCTTT
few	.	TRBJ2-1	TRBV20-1	CSARDGTLDEQFF	TGCAGTGCTCGGGACGGAACGTTGGATGAGCAGTTCTTC